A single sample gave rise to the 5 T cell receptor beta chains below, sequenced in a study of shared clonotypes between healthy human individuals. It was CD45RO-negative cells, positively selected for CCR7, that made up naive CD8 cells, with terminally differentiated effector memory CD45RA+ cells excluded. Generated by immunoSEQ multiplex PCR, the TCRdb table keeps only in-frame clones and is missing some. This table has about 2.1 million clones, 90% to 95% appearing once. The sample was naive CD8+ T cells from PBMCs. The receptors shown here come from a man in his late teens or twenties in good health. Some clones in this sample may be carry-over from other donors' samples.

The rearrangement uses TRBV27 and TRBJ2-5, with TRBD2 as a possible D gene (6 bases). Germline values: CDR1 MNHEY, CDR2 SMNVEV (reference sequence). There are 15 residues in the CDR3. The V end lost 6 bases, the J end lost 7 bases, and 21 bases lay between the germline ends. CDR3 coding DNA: TGTGCCAGCAGGTCCCTACTAGCTCCCCCGGGGACCCAGTACTTC. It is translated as CASRSLLAPPGTQYF.

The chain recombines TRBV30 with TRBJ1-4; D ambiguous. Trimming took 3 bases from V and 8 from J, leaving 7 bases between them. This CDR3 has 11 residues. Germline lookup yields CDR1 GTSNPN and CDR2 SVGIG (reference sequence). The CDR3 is CAWSFREKLFF. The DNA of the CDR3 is TGTGCCTGGAGCTTCAGAGAAAAACTGTTTTTT.

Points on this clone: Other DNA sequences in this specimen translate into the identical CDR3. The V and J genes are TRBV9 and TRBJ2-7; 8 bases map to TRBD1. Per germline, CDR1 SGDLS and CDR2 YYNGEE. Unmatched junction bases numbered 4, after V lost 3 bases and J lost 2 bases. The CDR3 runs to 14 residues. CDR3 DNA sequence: TGTGCCAGCAGCGCAGGGGGCGAGGCCTACGAGCAGTACTTC. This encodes CASSAGGEAYEQYF.

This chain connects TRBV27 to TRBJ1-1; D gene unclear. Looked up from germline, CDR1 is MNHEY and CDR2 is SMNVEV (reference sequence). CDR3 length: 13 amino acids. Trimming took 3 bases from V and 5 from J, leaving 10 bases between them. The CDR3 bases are TGTGCCAGCAGTTTTGTGCTGGGGACTGAAGCTTTCTTT. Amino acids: CASSFVLGTEAFF.

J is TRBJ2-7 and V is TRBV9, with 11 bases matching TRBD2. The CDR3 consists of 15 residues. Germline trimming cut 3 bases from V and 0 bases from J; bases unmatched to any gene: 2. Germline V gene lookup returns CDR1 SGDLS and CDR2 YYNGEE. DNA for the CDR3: TGTGCCAGCAGCGAGGGACTAGCGGCCTCCTACGAGCAGTACTTC. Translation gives CASSEGLAASYEQYF.